The 14 T cell receptor beta chains reported below all come from one sample, sequenced in a study of graft-versus-host responses after intestinal transplantation (dated by TCRdb to the early 2020s). The library relied on the immunoSEQ multiplex PCR assay. TCRdb provides this immuneACCESS table in a form limited to in-frame rearrangements. Some clones are lacking; in checked studies, under half of them reflect an unresolved V gene, and why the rest are absent is not known. The sample has about 25,000 clones on record, over 85% of them singletons. The top ten constitute around 0.82% of the sample. The starting material was PBMCs, obtained roughly 32 days after intestinal transplant. Receptors were obtained from a human patient who received an intestinal transplant, so some T cells may come from the graft donor.

The chain employs TRBV5-5 and TRBJ1-2; no clear D. CDR1 and CDR2 (germline): SGHKS, YYEKEE (reference sequence). Trimming took 2 bases from V and 3 from J, leaving 5 bases between them. The CDR3 covers 12 residues. The CDR3 loop is CASSFRDYGYTF. In nucleotides, the CDR3 is TGTGCCAGCAGCTTCCGGGACTATGGCTACACCTTC.

This clone is a singleton in its sample. This rearrangement joins TRBV15 to TRBJ2-5, with D unresolved. Germline values: CDR1 LNHNV, CDR2 YYDKDF (reference sequence). The CDR3 is 12 residues long. V was cut by 0 bases and J by 5 bases, with 4 bases left in between. The CDR3 region has the DNA TGTGCCACCAGCAGAGATCGGGAGACCCAGTACTTC. Residues: CATSRDRETQYF.

V is TRBV14 and J is TRBJ1-1; D call uncertain. V lost 0 bases and J lost 3, with 8 bases in between. This CDR3 spans 14 amino acids. Germline values: CDR1 SGHDN, CDR2 FVKESK. The DNA for the CDR3 is TGTGCCAGCAGCCAAGAAGCCCTCCACACTGAAGCTTTCTTT. Its protein product is CASSQEALHTEAFF. Drawing the rest from reference TRBV14 and TRBJ1-1, the complete variable domain is EAGVTQFPSHSVIEKGQTVTLRCDPISGHDNLYWYRRVMGKEIKFLLHFVKESKQDESGMPNNRFLAERTGGTYSTLKVQPAELEDSGVYFCASSQEALHTEAFFGQGTRLTVV.

V and J are TRBV6-5 and TRBJ1-1; D is ambiguous. This CDR3 has 14 residues. Trimming removed 2 bases at V and 2 bases at J, with 9 bases between. The germline CDR1 and CDR2 sequences are MNHEY and SVGAGI. CDR3 loop: CASSYRQDNTEAFF. The CDR3 DNA is TGTGCCAGCAGTTACCGTCAGGACAACACTGAAGCTTTCTTT.

The V gene is TRBV10-1, the J gene TRBJ2-1; TRBD1 agrees at 10 bases. The germline V gene encodes CDR1 WNHNN and CDR2 SYGVQD (reference sequence). This CDR3 has 14 amino acids. The trim removed 5 bases at V and 7 bases at J, leaving 5 bases unmatched. CDR3: CASSIGDRGNEQFF. Written as DNA, the CDR3 is TGCGCCAGCAGTATTGGGGACAGGGGTAATGAGCAGTTCTTC.

CDR3 protein: CASSEYHPSGNNEQFF. Written as DNA, the CDR3 is TGTGCCAGCAGTGAATATCATCCTAGCGGCAACAATGAGCAGTTCTTC. This chain links TRBV25-1 with TRBJ2-1; 7 bases are shared with TRBD2. The germline CDR1 and CDR2 sequences are MGHDK and SYGVNS. Trimming at V came to 0 bases and at J to 5 bases, leaving 7 bases not matched to a gene. The CDR3 is made up of 16 amino acids.

This clone was observed once. The chain uses TRBV30 and TRBJ1-1; D is perhaps TRBD1 (5 bases). The length of the CDR3 is 15 residues. Trimming cost V 0 bases and J 2 bases, with 13 bases left between them. The germline V gene encodes CDR1 GTSNPN and CDR2 SVGIG (reference sequence). CDR3 bases: TGTGCCTGGAGTGTACCGAGGCAGGGCAACACTGAAGCTTTCTTT. Translating it yields CAWSVPRQGNTEAFF.

This chain links TRBV6-5 with TRBJ1-2; no firm D call. The V gene's germline CDR1 is MNHEY and CDR2 SVGAGI. This CDR3 has 13 residues. V shed 4 bases and J shed 1 base, with 7 bases lying between them. The CDR3 protein is CASSSAGNYGYTF. In nucleotides, the CDR3 is TGTGCCAGCAGTTCGGCGGGTAACTATGGCTACACCTTC.

V and J are TRBV30 and TRBJ2-7, with 11 positions matching TRBD1. The CDR3 loop spans 15 amino acids. CDR1 and CDR2 (germline): GTSNPN, SVGIG (reference sequence). With 3 bases clipped from V and 3 bases from J, the junction kept 7 bases outside the gene matches. CDR3 protein: CAWSPGQGVVYEQYF. The CDR3 DNA reads TGTGCCTGGAGCCCGGGACAGGGGGTGGTCTACGAGCAGTACTTC. Full variable domain (remainder filled in from reference TRBV30 and TRBJ2-7): SQTIHQWPATLVQPVGSPLSLECTVEGTSNPNLYWYRQAAGRGLQLLFYSVGIGQISSEVPQNLSASRPQDRQFILSSKKLLLSDSGFYLCAWSPGQGVVYEQYFGPGTRLTVT.

This clone was seen only a few times. CDR3 loop: CASSHGVTYEQYF. CDR3 sequence (DNA): TGTGCCAGCAGTCACGGAGTGACCTACGAGCAGTACTTC. V usage is TRBV13 and J usage is TRBJ2-7; D gene uncertain. V lost 6 bases to trimming and J lost 2 bases, with 11 bases between them. The CDR3 is 13 residues long. Looked up from germline, CDR1 is PRHDT and CDR2 is FYEKMQ (reference sequence). The full variable domain, completed using reference TRBV13 and TRBJ2-7, is AAGVIQSPRHLIKEKRETATLKCYPIPRHDTVYWYQQGPGQDPQFLISFYEKMQSDKGSIPDRFSAQQFSDYHSELNMSSLELGDSALYFCASSHGVTYEQYFGPGTRLTVT.

V usage is TRBV11-2 and J usage is TRBJ1-1; TRBD1 matches at 8 bases. There are 17 residues in the CDR3. V shed 6 bases and J 0 bases; nucleotides not matched to a gene: 12. Per the germline V gene, CDR1 is SGHAT and CDR2 is FQNNGV. CDR3 amino acids: CASSSGGQGKMNTEAFF. The CDR3 DNA reads TGTGCCAGCAGTTCAGGAGGACAGGGTAAAATGAACACTGAAGCTTTCTTT.

The CDR3 spells CASSLNLETGELAASGISYNEQFF. The CDR3 coding sequence is TGTGCCAGCAGTTTAAATCTCGAGACAGGTGAACTAGCGGCATCCGGAATCTCCTACAATGAGCAGTTCTTC. This chain joins TRBV28 and TRBJ2-1; TRBD2 agrees at 8 bases. The trim removed 2 bases at V and 0 bases at J, leaving 27 bases unmatched. Germline-derived CDR1 and CDR2 are MDHEN and SYDVKM. The CDR3 is 24 residues long.

V and J are TRBV4-3 and TRBJ1-6; D is undetermined. V lost 0 bases to trimming and J lost 4 bases, with 13 bases between them. Germline V gene lookup returns CDR1 LGHNA and CDR2 YSLEER. The length of the CDR3 is 17 residues. The CDR3 nucleotides are TGCGCCAGCAGCCAAGACCAAGTCGGGGTGTATAATTCACCCCTCCACTTT. It codes for CASSQDQVGVYNSPLHF.

J is TRBJ2-5 and V is TRBV7-9; tentatively, D is TRBD2 (6 bases). Between the trimmed V and J ends, which lost 5 bases and 5 bases, there was a span of 15 bases. Germline V gene data show CDR1 as SEHNR and CDR2 as FQNEAQ (reference sequence). The CDR3 loop spans 14 amino acids. The CDR3 sequence is CASSPSGAGETQYF. Written as DNA, the CDR3 is TGTGCCAGCAGCCCCTCTGGGGCGGGGGAGACCCAGTACTTC.